These 22 T cell receptor beta chains were all obtained from the same sample, sequenced in a study of shared clonotypes between healthy human individuals. Profiling relied on immunoSEQ multiplex PCR, and the TCRdb table lists in-frame clones only, not all of them. The sample lists about 450,000 clones, less than 80% seen once, with more than 10% in the top ten. The sequencing input was PBMCs. Receptor source: a woman aged 40 to 55 in good health. Some clones in this sample may be carry-over from other donors' samples.

The chain couples TRBV9 to TRBJ2-7; TRBD2 might be the D (6 bases). The length of the CDR3 is 13 residues. Germline V gene lookup returns CDR1 SGDLS and CDR2 YYNGEE. V lost 4 bases and J 7 bases, leaving 15 bases between the germline ends. The CDR3 DNA sequence: TGTGCCAGCAGCCCAGGACTATCTAGGGAGCAGTACTTC. This encodes CASSPGLSREQYF.

The CDR3 region is CASSFRWTGPNNQPQHF. The CDR3 DNA reads as TGTGCCAGCAGCTTTCGATGGACAGGGCCCAACAATCAGCCCCAGCATTTT. The chain uses TRBV27 and TRBJ1-5, with 8 bases identical to TRBD1. The CDR3 extends over 17 amino acids. Germline loops: CDR1 MNHEY, CDR2 SMNVEV (reference sequence). J lost 3 bases, V lost 6 bases, and 13 bases had no gene match.

This chain connects TRBV28 to TRBJ2-7; the D gene is possibly TRBD1 (5 bases). Germline CDR1 reads MDHEN; CDR2 reads SYDVKM. The CDR3 runs to 14 residues. The V end was cut by 3 bases, the J end by 4 bases, with 13 bases between. The DNA for the CDR3 is TGTGCCAGCAGTTTTAGGCAGGGTAGGTACGAGCAGTACTTC. Translated, it gives CASSFRQGRYEQYF.

This clone has ten or more counts. The genes are TRBV5-6 and TRBJ1-2; D gene uncertain. CDR1 SGHDT and CDR2 YYEEEE come from the germline V gene. Trimming pared 4 bases from V and 0 bases from J, leaving 7 bases between. This CDR3 has 13 residues. The CDR3 here is CASSVASNYGYTF. Written as DNA, the CDR3 is TGTGCCAGCAGCGTGGCGTCTAACTATGGCTACACCTTC.

This clone was seen only a few times. The chain couples TRBV19 to TRBJ1-1; D not resolved. V shed 7 bases and J shed 1 base, with 7 bases lying between them. Germline CDR1 LNHDA, CDR2 SQIVND (reference sequence). The CDR3 consists of 12 residues. The CDR3 spells CASKTENTEAFF. The CDR3 DNA sequence: TGTGCCAGTAAAACCGAGAACACTGAAGCTTTCTTT.

This clone was detected once. The gene calls are TRBV21-1 and TRBJ2-2; no check of the table's D call, TRBD2, against the DNA was made. TRBV21-1 is a known pseudogene. CDR3 length: 17 amino acids. In DNA form, the CDR3 reads TGTGCCAGCAGCAAAGACCCCGCGGGAGCGCTAACCGGGGAGCTGTTTTTT. Its protein product is CASSKDPAGALTGELFF.

This rearrangement joins TRBV7-2 to TRBJ2-6; possible D gene TRBD2, 6 bases. CDR1 SGHTA and CDR2 FQGNSA come from the germline V gene. The CDR3 loop spans 15 amino acids. Trimming shortened V by 5 bases and J by 3 bases, and 11 bases separated the two germline ends. DNA for the CDR3: TGTGCCAGCAGCCTCGACGGGAGTGGGGCCAACGTCCTGACTTTC. Translating it yields CASSLDGSGANVLTF.

The CDR3 spells CASSSLGRVDTGELFF. The CDR3, as DNA: TGCGCCAGCAGCTCCCTGGGGAGGGTTGACACCGGGGAGCTGTTTTTT. The chain combines TRBV5-1 with TRBJ2-2; 7 bases agree with TRBD2. The germline V gene encodes CDR1 SGHRS and CDR2 YFSETQ. V shed 3 bases, J shed 3 bases, and the junction held 8 bases outside the gene matches. This CDR3 contains 16 residues. The entire variable domain, with the rest obtained from reference TRBV5-1 and TRBJ2-2, is as follows: KAGVTQTPRYLIKTRGQQVTLSCSPISGHRSVSWYQQTPGQGLQFLFEYFSETQRNKGNFPGRFSGRQFSNSRSEMNVSTLELGDSALYLCASSSLGRVDTGELFFGEGSRLTVL.

V and J are TRBV11-3 and TRBJ2-1, with 8 bases lining up with TRBD1. This CDR3 comprises 15 residues. The germline CDR1 and CDR2 sequences are SGHNT and YENEEA. Trimming removed 4 bases from V and 2 bases from J; junction bases left unmatched: 4. The CDR3 nucleotides are TGTGCCAGCAGCTCAGACAGGGGTACCTACAATGAGCAGTTCTTC. This codes for CASSSDRGTYNEQFF.

This clone was recorded at least ten times. Other DNA sequences from this sample encode an identical CDR3 as well. This sequence joins TRBV4-1 and TRBJ1-2; 7 bases map to TRBD1. Trimming cost V 2 bases and J 6 bases; bases outside gene matches: 6. The CDR3 length is 14 residues. Per germline, CDR1 MGHRA and CDR2 YSYEKL. CDR3 sequence (DNA): TGCGCCAGCAGCCAAAACAGGGGAGCGGATGGCTACACCTTC. Its translation is CASSQNRGADGYTF.

In this sample, this clone turned up once. An end of the junction does not agree with germline; a read error may underlie this. J is TRBJ2-1 and V is TRBV27; D unresolved. The length of the CDR3 is 14 residues. CDR1 is MNHEY and CDR2 is SMNVEV in the germline V gene (reference sequence). The DNA for the CDR3 is TGTGCCAGCAGCTTATCAACGTACCGGAATGAGCAGTTCTTC. Its translation: CASSLSTYRNEQFF.

J is TRBJ1-2 and V is TRBV19; the match to TRBD1 covers 7 bases. Germline assignment: CDR1 LNHDA and CDR2 SQIVND (reference sequence). The trim removed 3 bases at V and 7 bases at J, leaving 14 bases unmatched. The length of the CDR3 is 16 residues. DNA of the CDR3: TGTGCCAGTAGTATTGGGCCGGGACAGTCTATGAGTGGCTACACCTTC. Protein: CASSIGPGQSMSGYTF.

The V call is TRBV9, the J call TRBJ2-2; the D is unclear. The CDR3 sequence is 14 residues long. In germline, CDR1 is SGDLS, CDR2 YYNGEE. The V end was cut by 3 bases, the J end by 2 bases, with 8 bases between. For the CDR3, the DNA is TGTGCCAGCAGCGCCAGACTTAACACCGGGGAGCTGTTTTTT. Protein sequence: CASSARLNTGELFF. The full variable domain, rest sourced from reference TRBV9 and TRBJ2-2, is DSGVTQTPKHLITATGQRVTLRCSPRSGDLSVYWYQQSLDQGLQFLIQYYNGEERAKGNILERFSAQQFPDLHSELNLSSLELGDSALYFCASSARLNTGELFFGEGSRLTVL.

This clone was recorded once. The chain links TRBV7-3 to TRBJ2-1; perhaps D is TRBD1 or TRBD2 (5 bases each). The germline gives CDR1 SGHTA, CDR2 FQGTGA. This CDR3 comprises 15 residues. V dropped 5 bases and J dropped 8 bases, with 19 bases sitting between them. In DNA form, the CDR3 reads TGTGCCAGCAGCCAGCCCGGGACCGAGGCCCATGAGCAGTTCTTC. Translation gives CASSQPGTEAHEQFF.

The table lists this clone with a count of one. This sequence joins TRBV7-9 and TRBJ1-4; D gene uncertain. The CDR3 is made up of 14 amino acids. Germline CDR1 is SEHNR and CDR2 is FQNEAQ (reference sequence). The ends were cut back, 1 base at V and 4 bases at J, with 7 bases in the middle. CDR3 coding DNA: TGTGCCAGCAGCTTAGGTTCGGGTAATGAAAAACTGTTTTTT. It yields the protein CASSLGSGNEKLFF.

This chain links TRBV7-9 with TRBJ2-7; TRBD2 is a possible D gene (6 bases). CDR3 size: 13 residues. The germline gives CDR1 SEHNR, CDR2 FQNEAQ (reference sequence). V was shortened by 5 bases and J by 5 bases, with 13 bases between the two germline ends. The CDR3 loop is CASSRAGLNEQYF. DNA of the CDR3: TGTGCCAGCAGCCGCGCGGGGTTGAACGAGCAGTACTTC.

The table lists this clone with a few counts. This chain uses TRBV5-4 with TRBJ2-3; TRBD2 matches at 14 bases. The CDR3 sequence is 16 residues long. Looked up from germline, CDR1 is SGHNT and CDR2 is YYREEE (reference sequence). The V and J ends lost 4 bases and 3 bases, in that order; junction bases with no gene match: 4. The CDR3 sequence is CASSTGLAGGTDTQYF. In DNA, the CDR3 is TGTGCCAGCAGCACCGGACTAGCGGGAGGTACAGATACGCAGTATTTT.

The chain recombines TRBV28 with TRBJ2-3; D may be TRBD2 (5 bases). Trimming shortened V by 5 bases and J by 0 bases, and 15 bases separated the two germline ends. The CDR3 has 16 amino acids. The germline V gene has CDR1 MDHEN and CDR2 SYDVKM. The CDR3 protein is CASSHAREWSTDTQYF. The DNA for the CDR3 is TGTGCCAGCAGTCACGCAAGGGAGTGGAGCACAGATACGCAGTATTTT.

The chain uses TRBV5-1 and TRBJ2-5; no clear D. Germline assignment: CDR1 SGHRS and CDR2 YFSETQ. This CDR3 comprises 14 residues. Between the trimmed V and J ends, which lost 0 bases and 1 base, there was a span of 7 bases. The CDR3 DNA follows: TGCGCCAGCAGCTTGGATCTAAGCCAAGAGACCCAGTACTTC. Its protein is CASSLDLSQETQYF.

The chain couples TRBV19 to TRBJ2-7; 9 bases match TRBD1. The J segment lost 5 bases and the V segment lost 6 bases, leaving 14 bases of the junction unmatched. The CDR3 has 16 amino acids. CDR1 is LNHDA and CDR2 is SQIVND in the germline V gene (reference sequence). This chain's CDR3 is CASSPGPGQGRNEQYF. The CDR3 DNA reads as TGTGCCAGTAGCCCGGGCCCGGGACAGGGAAGGAACGAGCAGTACTTC.

The chain employs TRBV28 and TRBJ2-1; 9 nucleotides agree with TRBD2. J lost 4 bases, V lost 7 bases, and 11 bases had no gene match. This CDR3 has 16 amino acids. Looked up from germline, CDR1 is MDHEN and CDR2 is SYDVKM. The chain's CDR3 is CASTPQREVGYNEQFF. The CDR3 DNA reads as TGTGCCAGCACCCCACAGCGGGAGGTGGGGTACAATGAGCAGTTCTTC.

This rearrangement joins TRBV7-2 to TRBJ2-7; D is unclear. Germline lookup yields CDR1 SGHTA and CDR2 FQGNSA. Trimming took off 1 base at V and 5 bases at J, with 15 bases between the two ends. The CDR3 covers 15 residues. In DNA form, the CDR3 reads TGTGCCAGCAGCTTAGGTTTGGCGGCTAACAACGAGCAGTACTTC. It codes for CASSLGLAANNEQYF. Full variable domain (missing parts from reference TRBV7-2 and TRBJ2-7): GAGVSQSPSNKVTEKGKDVELRCDPISGHTALYWYRQSLGQGLEFLIYFQGNSAPDKSGLPSDRFSAERTGGSVSTLTIQRTQQEDSAVYLCASSLGLAANNEQYFGPGTRLTVT.